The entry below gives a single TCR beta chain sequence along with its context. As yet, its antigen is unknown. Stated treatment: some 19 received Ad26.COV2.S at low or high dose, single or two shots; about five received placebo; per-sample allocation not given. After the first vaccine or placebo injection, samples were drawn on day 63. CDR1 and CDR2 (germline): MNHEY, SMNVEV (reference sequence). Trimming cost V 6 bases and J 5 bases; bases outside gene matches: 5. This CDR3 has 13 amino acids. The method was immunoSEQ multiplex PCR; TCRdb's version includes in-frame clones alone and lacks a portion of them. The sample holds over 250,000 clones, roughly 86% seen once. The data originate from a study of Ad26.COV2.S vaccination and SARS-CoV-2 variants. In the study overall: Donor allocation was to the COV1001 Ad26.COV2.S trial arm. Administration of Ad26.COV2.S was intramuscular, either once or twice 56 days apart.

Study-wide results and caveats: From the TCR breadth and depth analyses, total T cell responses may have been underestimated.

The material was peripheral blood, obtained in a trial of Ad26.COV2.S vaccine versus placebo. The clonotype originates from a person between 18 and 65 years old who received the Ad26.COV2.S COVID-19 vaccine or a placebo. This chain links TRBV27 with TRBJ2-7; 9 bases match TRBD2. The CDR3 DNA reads TGTGCCAGCAGCCCGAGCGGGGGGAACGAGCAGTACTTC. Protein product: CASSPSGGNEQYF.